Below are 9 T cell receptor beta chains sequenced from a single sample in a study of T cell repertoires in cytomegalovirus infection. MiXCR was run by TCRdb on the reads, yielding one entry per CDR3 protein. There are about 210,000 distinct CDR3 sequences in the sample; under 8.5% occur only once, and roughly 6% lies in the top ten. The sequenced sample was PBMCs. Receptor source: a human donor in good health (CMV status not recorded). Some clones in this sample may be carry-over from other donors' samples.

About this clonotype: This could be a read error, since a much larger clone is one nucleotide away. This chain connects TRBV2 to TRBJ2-1; D is unclear. V shed 4 bases and J shed 6 bases, with 4 bases lying between them. CDR1 and CDR2 (germline): SNHLY, FYNNEI. The CDR3 is made up of 11 amino acids. CDR3 protein: CASSGFNEQFF. CDR3 coding DNA: TGTGCCAGCAGTGGATTCAATGAGCAGTTCTTC.

This clonotype was detected many times. This chain joins TRBV6-5 and TRBJ1-2, with D possibly matching TRBD1 (5 bases). The CDR3 sequence is 17 residues long. V shed 5 bases and J shed 1 base, with 20 bases lying between them. CDR1 MNHEY and CDR2 SVGAGI come from the germline V gene. CDR3 bases: TGTGCCAGCAGTCGTCGGGGGATAGGTCCCGATAACTATGGCTACACCTTC. Translating it yields CASSRRGIGPDNYGYTF.

This clonotype occurred many times. The genes are TRBV5-5 and TRBJ1-1; TRBD1 is a possible D gene (5 bases). CDR3 size: 12 residues. V was clipped by 1 base and J by 7 bases, with 8 bases between them. CDR1 and CDR2 (germline): SGHKS, YYEKEE (reference sequence). CDR3 residues: CASSLKGSEAFF. The CDR3 DNA sequence: TGTGCCAGCAGCTTGAAGGGGAGTGAAGCTTTCTTT.

In the case of this clonotype: A much larger clone differs from this one at a single base, so this may be a read error. The chain combines TRBV7-2 with TRBJ2-5; 8 bases are shared with TRBD1. Germline V lookup: CDR1 SGHTA, CDR2 FQGNSA. The CDR3 contains 14 residues. Germline trimming cut 8 bases from V and 4 bases from J; bases unmatched to any gene: 9. The CDR3 spells CASGDRGAGETQYF. The CDR3 bases are TGTGCCAGCGGCGACAGGGGCGCAGGAGAGACCCAGTACTTC.

This clonotype was counted at least ten times. The chain employs TRBV6-2 or TRBV6-3 and TRBJ2-7; D may be TRBD2 (6 bases). The CDR3 is made up of 17 amino acids. Germline lookup yields CDR1 MNHEY and CDR2 SVGEGT. The V and J ends lost 2 bases and 1 base respectively, with 18 bases between them. Here the CDR3 DNA reads TGTGCCAGCAGTTACAAGTGGGGGGACGGCTGGTCCTACGAGCAGTACTTC. Translated: CASSYKWGDGWSYEQYF.

This clonotype occurred many times. This chain joins TRBV29-1 and TRBJ2-2; a possible D gene is TRBD2 (5 bases). The V end lost 7 bases, the J end lost 3 bases, and 9 bases lay between the germline ends. This CDR3 has 12 amino acids. The V gene's germline CDR1 is SQVTM and CDR2 ANQGSEA. CDR3 sequence: CSAGLDTGELFF. In DNA, the CDR3 is TGCAGCGCCGGACTCGACACCGGGGAGCTGTTTTTT.

This clonotype was observed at least ten times. This chain connects TRBV12-3 or TRBV12-4 to TRBJ1-6; TRBD1 might be the D (6 bases). The CDR3 contains 15 residues. V gave up 3 bases and J gave up 9 bases, with 15 bases separating them. This CDR3 reads CASSFSRTVSSPLHF. DNA of the CDR3: TGTGCCAGCAGTTTTTCCCGGACAGTCAGTTCACCCCTCCACTTT.

The gene calls are TRBV7-2 and TRBJ2-1; D might be TRBD1 (5 bases). The germline V gene encodes CDR1 SGHTA and CDR2 FQGNSA. The CDR3 extends over 14 amino acids. With 4 bases removed from V and 5 bases from J, the gap between germline ends came to 12 bases. In DNA form, the CDR3 reads TGTGCCAGCAGCTGCTATGCAGGGAACAATGAGCAGTTCTTC. Protein product: CASSCYAGNNEQFF.

This clonotype was seen at least ten times. The chain recombines TRBV6-6 with TRBJ1-1; tentative D call: TRBD1 (6 bases). Germline V gene sequence: CDR1 MNHNY, CDR2 SVGAGI (reference sequence). The CDR3 length is 14 residues. V lost 6 bases to trimming and J lost 5 bases, with 16 bases between them. The CDR3 sequence: CASRFREGGTEAFF. The CDR3 bases are TGTGCCAGCAGATTTAGAGAGGGGGGTACTGAAGCTTTCTTT.